The T cell receptor beta chain under discussion was sequenced for a study of blood T cell repertoires in COVID-19. Across the whole study: The origin of the acute and convalescent COVID-19 samples was the United States, Italy and Spain.

Original analysis: Counts of nucleated cells, estimated from reference gene primer amplification, were obtained. Measured with immunoSEQ multiplex PCR; TCRdb has only the in-frame clones, and not every one. D and trimming come from the DNA, and the V and J calls and clone size come from that table. Of 90,000 to 120,000 clones listed, 70% to 85% were seen once; the top ten hold 20%. The count of this clone is one. This CDR3 spans 15 amino acids. Germline values: CDR1 SGDLS, CDR2 YYNGEE. J was trimmed by 8 bases and V by 1 base; bases with no gene match: 7. The V and J genes are TRBV9 and TRBJ1-3; TRBD1 agrees at 9 bases. The TCR originated in a man between 70 and 80 years old with active or convalescent COVID-19. Sequenced material: peripheral blood. The CDR3 DNA follows: TGTGCCAGCAGCGTAAACGGACAGGGGCGACACACCATATATTTT. This encodes CASSVNGQGRHTIYF.